The rows below give T cell receptor beta chains drawn from one sample of a study of T cells after yellow fever vaccination. MiXCR, applied by TCRdb to the 5' RACE reads, yields one record per CDR3 protein. The table lists just under 600,000 distinct CDR3 sequences, roughly 14% of them singletons, with about an eighth in the top ten. The sample was PBMCs, taken on the day of the yellow fever booster vaccination. These receptors came from a man under 40 who received the YFV17D yellow fever vaccine. The CDR3 runs from the conserved cysteine through the conserved F or W. The D gene is left open where the match is weak. Clone size, where shown, is once, few, many, or a class for clones that have expanded.

d_call,clone_size,j_call,v_call,cdr3_nt,cdr3_aa
TRBD2,-,TRBJ2-1,TRBV20-1,TGCAGTGCAGCTAGCGGGGCGAACTACAATGAGCAGTTCTTC,CSAASGANYNEQFF
-,-,TRBJ2-3,TRBV7-6,TGTGCCAGCAGCTTGGGCCTATCGTCAGATACGCAGTATTTT,CASSLGLSSDTQYF
-,-,TRBJ2-7,TRBV20-1,TGCAGTGCTTTAGCGGCTGGCTCCTACGAGCAGTACTTC,CSALAAGSYEQYF
-,-,TRBJ1-5,TRBV9,TGTGCCAGCAGCCCAGCGGAGGGTCGGCAGCCCCAGCATTTT,CASSPAEGRQPQHF
-,-,TRBJ2-3,TRBV13,TGTGCCAGCAGCTCTGCGAGAATACTAGGGAGAGGCGCAGATACGCAGTATTTT,CASSSARILGRGADTQYF
-,few,TRBJ2-1,TRBV12-3/TRBV12-4,TGTGCCAGCATGAGAAGTGGGATTCAATACAATGAGCAGTTCTTC,CASMRSGIQYNEQFF
-,-,TRBJ1-1,TRBV30,TGTGCCTGGATGGCCCCCGGGATGGCTGAAGCTTTCTTT,CAWMAPGMAEAFF
TRBD1,few,TRBJ2-4,TRBV28,TGTGCCAGCAGTCCCCTAAGACAGGGGCGAAACATTCAGTACTTC,CASSPLRQGRNIQYF
-,-,TRBJ2-5,TRBV7-3,TGTGCCAGCAGCTTAATAGGACCCCGAAAGTACCAAGAGACCCAGTACTTC,CASSLIGPRKYQETQYF
-,-,TRBJ2-3,TRBV20-1,TGCAGTGCTAGACCCAAGGGGGAGAGCACAGATACGCAGTATTTT,CSARPKGESTDTQYF
-,few,TRBJ2-1,TRBV12-3/TRBV12-4,TGTGCCAGCGGAGGGGGGGCTAGCTCCTACAATGAGCAGTTCTTC,CASGGGASSYNEQFF
-,few,TRBJ1-1,TRBV6-4,TGTGCCAGCAGGATAAACGGGGATGGGACTTTCTTT,CASRINGDGTFF
TRBD1,once,TRBJ2-1,TRBV7-6,TGTGCCAGCAGCAAAAGGACAGGGGGCCAGGGTGAGCAGTTCTTC,CASSKRTGGQGEQFF
-,-,TRBJ2-7,TRBV27,TGTGCCAGCAAGGACAGATCCTACGAGCAGTACTTC,CASKDRSYEQYF
TRBD2,few,TRBJ2-5,TRBV7-2,TGTGCCAGCAGCCCCCGGACTAGCGGGGGAGAGACCCAGTACTTC,CASSPRTSGGETQYF
-,-,TRBJ2-7,TRBV5-6,TGTGCCAGCAGCTTGGGGGCCCATTTCGTGGCTGGCCACGAGCAGTACTTC,CASSLGAHFVAGHEQYF
TRBD2,-,TRBJ2-1,TRBV11-2,TGTGCCAGCAGCCTCCAACCGACTAGCGGGAGTGGTATTCGGTCCTACAATGAGCAGTTCTTC,CASSLQPTSGSGIRSYNEQFF
-,few,TRBJ2-1,TRBV9,TGTGCCAGCAGCAAGGCAGGGAGGTACAATGAGCAGTTCTTC,CASSKAGRYNEQFF
TRBD2,few,TRBJ2-7,TRBV7-2,TGTGCCAGCAGACCGGCGGGAGTCCGAATTAGCGAGCAGTACTTC,CASRPAGVRISEQYF
-,many,TRBJ2-4,TRBV7-2,TGTGCCAGCAGCTTGCAGAGGGGGGGACTAGCCAAAAACATTCAGTACTTC,CASSLQRGGLAKNIQYF
-,-,TRBJ2-3,TRBV29-1,TGCAGCATGACTCCCGGGGGTGCGGATACGCAGTATTTT,CSMTPGGADTQYF
-,few,TRBJ1-1,TRBV7-2,TGTGCAAGCGGGTGGGAGGGACTGAACACTGAAGCTTTCTTT,CASGWEGLNTEAFF
TRBD2,-,TRBJ2-1,TRBV20-1,TGCAGTGCTAGTACTAGCGGGAGTGGGGACAATGAGCAGTTCTTC,CSASTSGSGDNEQFF
-,many,TRBJ2-2,TRBV10-3,TGTGCCATCAGTGGAGCCGGGGAGCTGTTTTTT,CAISGAGELFF
-,-,TRBJ2-7,TRBV11-2,TGTGCCAGCAGCTTAGGTCCCAACGGCCCCGAGCAGTACTTC,CASSLGPNGPEQYF
-,few,TRBJ2-1,TRBV12-3/TRBV12-4,TGTGCCAGCAGTCCATGGACCCTAGACGGCAATGAGCAGTTCTTC,CASSPWTLDGNEQFF
-,-,TRBJ2-7,TRBV5-1,TGCGCCAGCAGCTTGATGGGGGGCCGGGGTTCCTACGAGCAGTACTTC,CASSLMGGRGSYEQYF
TRBD2,many,TRBJ2-5,TRBV15,TGTGCCACCAGCAGAGCAAGCGGGGTACAAGAGACCCAGTACTTC,CATSRASGVQETQYF
-,-,TRBJ1-5,TRBV18,TGTGCCAGCTCACCAGAGTCGCGGGGGCAGCCCCAGCATTTT,CASSPESRGQPQHF
-,few,TRBJ2-5,TRBV20-1,TGCAGTGCTGGACCCCCCCCTGCGGAGCAAGAGACCCAGTACTTC,CSAGPPPAEQETQYF
TRBD1,few,TRBJ1-2,TRBV7-9,TGTGCCAGCAGCAGAGCGGGACAGGGACACTATGGCTACACCTTC,CASSRAGQGHYGYTF
-,-,TRBJ1-1,TRBV7-9,TGTGCCAGCAGCTTAGTAGGCAGGGTCACTGAAGCTTTCTTT,CASSLVGRVTEAFF
TRBD2,many,TRBJ2-1,TRBV23-1,TGCGCCAGCAGCCACGGTAGCGGGGAGAACAATGAGCAGTTCTTC,CASSHGSGENNEQFF
-,many,TRBJ2-3,TRBV3-1,TGTGCCAGCAGCCAATTTGTCCATACGCAGTATTTT,CASSQFVHTQYF
-,few,TRBJ2-7,TRBV18,TGTGCCAGCTCACCACAACAACGATCCGATGTATCCTACGAGCAGTACTTC,CASSPQQRSDVSYEQYF
TRBD1,few,TRBJ2-7,TRBV20-1,TGCAGTGGACAGGGTGAAGCCTACGAGCAGTACTTC,CSGQGEAYEQYF
-,-,TRBJ2-7,TRBV10-2,TGCGCCAGCAGTGAGGGCGGATCTCACTACGAGCAGTACTTC,CASSEGGSHYEQYF